The 25 T cell receptor beta chains presented below share a single source sample, sequenced in a study of T-cell memory formation after mild COVID-19. TCRdb recomputed calls from the 5' RACE reads with MiXCR, one row per CDR3 protein. The sample has fewer than 400,000 distinct CDR3 sequences; about 15% are singletons. The material sequenced was PBMCs or a T cell subset sorted from them (not recorded which). The receptors originated from a man aged 18 to 30 who had mild COVID-19 (a few samples of this study predate the infection). Cell type and time point are not known.

This clonotype turned up a few times. V and J are TRBV14 and TRBJ2-3; D is uncertain. This CDR3 contains 15 residues. V shed 4 bases and J shed 1 base, with 12 bases lying between them. Germline V CDR1 and CDR2: SGHDN, FVKESK. Written as DNA, the CDR3 is TGTGCCAGCAGCCCCGCGATCCCCCGCACAGATACGCAGTATTTT. This codes for CASSPAIPRTDTQYF.

This clonotype has ten or more counts. CDR3 amino acids: CASSLDGSYGYTF. The CDR3 DNA reads TGTGCCAGCAGCTTAGATGGCAGTTATGGCTACACCTTC. This sequence joins TRBV7-3 and TRBJ1-2; no firm D call. The germline CDR1 and CDR2 sequences are SGHTA and FQGTGA. The CDR3 extends over 13 amino acids. Trimming stripped 2 bases from V and 5 bases from J, with 9 bases between.

This clonotype was seen a few times. V usage is TRBV5-1 and J usage is TRBJ2-3, with D possibly TRBD1 on 6 matching bases. Trimming took 5 bases from V and 0 from J, leaving 10 bases between them. Germline V gives CDR1 SGHRS, CDR2 YFSETQ. The CDR3 has 14 amino acids. Here the CDR3 reads CASRGQLSTDTQYF. The CDR3 bases are TGCGCCAGCAGGGGACAACTCAGCACAGATACGCAGTATTTT.

The chain uses TRBV6-5 and TRBJ2-3; 10 positions agree with TRBD1. The trim removed 6 bases at V and 1 base at J, leaving 4 bases unmatched. This CDR3 has 15 amino acids. Germline CDR1 reads MNHEY; CDR2 reads SVGAGI. The DNA for the CDR3 is TGTGCCAGCAGGCCCGGGACAGGGGGCACAGATACGCAGTATTTT. Its protein is CASRPGTGGTDTQYF.

The chain has TRBV3-1 and TRBJ1-2; D remains unclear. The germline V gene encodes CDR1 LGHDT and CDR2 YNNKEL (reference sequence). The CDR3 spans 13 residues. V was shortened by 3 bases and J by 0 bases, with 5 bases between the two germline ends. The CDR3 protein is CASSHDTNYGYTF. Written as DNA, the CDR3 is TGTGCCAGCAGCCACGATACTAACTATGGCTACACCTTC.

In its sample, this clonotype was seen a few times. This chain's CDR3 is CAWSDGGTYEQYF. Here the CDR3 DNA reads TGTGCCTGGAGTGACGGGGGGACCTACGAGCAGTACTTC. This chain links TRBV30 with TRBJ2-7, with 7 bases that match TRBD2. V gave up 1 base and J gave up 2 bases; unmatched junction bases: 2. This CDR3 has 13 amino acids. CDR1 is GTSNPN and CDR2 is SVGIG in the germline V gene (reference sequence).

This clonotype was picked up many times. This chain connects TRBV5-6 to TRBJ2-5, with a possible D match to TRBD1 (7 bases). CDR1 SGHDT and CDR2 YYEEEE come from the germline V gene. V was trimmed by 3 bases and J by 0 bases, leaving 9 bases between them. This CDR3 is built from 14 residues. CDR3 loop: CASSSRGDQETQYF. CDR3 nucleotide sequence: TGTGCCAGCAGCTCCAGGGGGGACCAAGAGACCCAGTACTTC.

The J gene is TRBJ1-2, the V gene TRBV28; no clear D. Germline CDR1 MDHEN, CDR2 SYDVKM. The CDR3 runs to 13 residues. The V end was cut by 7 bases, the J end by 2 bases, with 11 bases between. CDR3 bases: TGTGCCAGCAAGCGCGGCGGAAACTATGGCTACACCTTC. It encodes CASKRGGNYGYTF.

The table lists this clonotype with many counts. The CDR3 region has the DNA TGTGCCAGCAGCACGAGGGTTTCCTACGAGCAGTACTTC. It encodes CASSTRVSYEQYF. J is TRBJ2-7 and V is TRBV7-8; TRBD2 is a possible D gene (5 bases). CDR1 is SGHVS and CDR2 is FQNEAQ in the germline V gene. Trimming removed 5 bases at V and 1 base at J, with 9 bases between. The CDR3 loop spans 13 amino acids.

The chain recombines TRBV29-1 with TRBJ2-1; TRBD2 aligns across 8 bases. This CDR3 is 16 amino acids long. With 2 bases clipped from V and 2 bases from J, the junction kept 8 bases outside the gene matches. CDR1 is SQVTM, CDR2 ANQGSEA, per germline. CDR3 nucleotide sequence: TGCAGCGTTGAAAAGGGGATAGCGGGGACCTACAATGAGCAGTTCTTC. As protein: CSVEKGIAGTYNEQFF.

This clonotype occurred a few times. J is TRBJ2-5 and V is TRBV5-1; 9 bases line up with TRBD1. Germline CDR1 reads SGHRS; CDR2 reads YFSETQ. With V trimmed by 4 bases and J by 4 bases, 8 bases remained unmatched. The CDR3 extends over 15 amino acids. In DNA form, the CDR3 reads TGCGCCAGCAGCGGACAACAGGGGGCTGGAGAGACCCAGTACTTC. Its protein is CASSGQQGAGETQYF.

The J gene is TRBJ1-4, the V gene TRBV27; a weak D match, TRBD1 (6 bases). Trimming cost V 2 bases and J 2 bases, with 9 bases left between them. Looked up from germline, CDR1 is MNHEY and CDR2 is SMNVEV (reference sequence). This CDR3 has 15 residues. The CDR3 loop reads CASSLGTSTNEKLFF. The DNA of the CDR3 is TGTGCCAGCAGTTTAGGGACATCTACTAATGAAAAACTGTTTTTT.

This clonotype has more than one count but fewer than ten. The chain joins TRBV7-9 to TRBJ2-3, with 10 positions matching TRBD2. The CDR3 is made up of 15 amino acids. Germline-derived CDR1 and CDR2 are SEHNR and FQNEAQ (reference sequence). V lost 2 bases to trimming and J lost 8 bases; unmatched junction nucleotides: 7. This CDR3 reads CASSLPAGGLGTQYF. The CDR3 DNA reads as TGTGCCAGCAGCTTACCAGCGGGGGGGCTCGGTACGCAGTATTTT.

This sequence joins TRBV7-2 and TRBJ1-1, with D possibly being TRBD1 (6 bases). CDR3 length: 15 residues. V lost 5 bases and J lost 1, with 14 bases in between. Germline values: CDR1 SGHTA, CDR2 FQGNSA. CDR3 coding DNA: TGTGCCAGCAGCCACGGGGGACATCGGAACACTGAAGCTTTCTTT. It codes for CASSHGGHRNTEAFF.

This chain connects TRBV10-3 to TRBJ2-7, with 8 bases aligning to TRBD1. CDR1 is ENHRY and CDR2 is SYGVKD in the germline V gene. Trimming took 8 bases from V and 3 from J; bases not matched to a gene: 0. This CDR3 comprises 11 residues. CDR3 region: CAIGQGYEQYV. CDR3 nucleotides: TGTGCCATCGGACAGGGCTACGAGCAGTACGTC.

V and J are TRBV6-5 and TRBJ1-4; D possibly corresponds to TRBD1 (5 bases). The germline CDR1 and CDR2 sequences are MNHEY and SVGAGI. There are 18 residues in the CDR3. Trimming pared 11 bases from V and 3 bases from J, leaving 28 bases between. Here the CDR3 DNA reads TGTGCCGGCTCCTATCTCTCAGGGTCCCCGCCGGCTAATGAAAAACTGTTTTTT. The encoded protein is CAGSYLSGSPPANEKLFF.

This clonotype was seen only a few times. The genes are TRBV12-3 or TRBV12-4 and TRBJ1-6, with D unresolved. This CDR3 is 15 amino acids long. V was pared by 8 bases and J by 10 bases, with 21 bases between. The CDR3 coding sequence is TGTGCCAGCTCCATCTGGACCCTTAGATGGTCACCCCTCCACTTT. Its translation: CASSIWTLRWSPLHF.

This clonotype was counted only a few times. The gene calls are TRBV5-1 and TRBJ2-3; maybe TRBD2 (6 bases). Germline V lookup: CDR1 SGHRS, CDR2 YFSETQ. The germline V and J ends were trimmed by 4 bases and 4 bases, with 10 bases remaining between them. The CDR3 is 13 residues long. For the CDR3, the DNA is TGCGCCAGCAGCGCGGGGTCGCCAGATACGCAGTATTTT. Its translation is CASSAGSPDTQYF. The variable domain in full, completed from reference TRBV5-1 and TRBJ2-3, reads KAGVTQTPRYLIKTRGQQVTLSCSPISGHRSVSWYQQTPGQGLQFLFEYFSETQRNKGNFPGRFSGRQFSNSRSEMNVSTLELGDSALYLCASSAGSPDTQYFGPGTRLTVL.

This clonotype was seen a few times. J is TRBJ1-2 and V is TRBV5-1, with D unclear. The CDR3 runs to 15 residues. The ends were cut back, 5 bases at V and 6 bases at J, with 20 bases in the middle. Germline CDR1 is SGHRS and CDR2 is YFSETQ. CDR3 sequence: CASRITPLWADGYTF. DNA for the CDR3: TGCGCCAGCAGAATCACTCCCTTATGGGCCGATGGCTACACCTTC.

This clonotype was counted between two and nine times. The V gene is TRBV3-1, the J gene TRBJ2-2; D unclear. The CDR3 contains 13 residues. The V end lost 2 bases, the J end lost 7 bases, and 8 bases lay between the germline ends. Per germline, CDR1 LGHDT and CDR2 YNNKEL (reference sequence). CDR3 loop: CASSQSFNGELFF. The CDR3 region has the DNA TGTGCCAGCAGCCAATCCTTTAACGGGGAGCTGTTTTTT. Complete variable domain (other parts from reference TRBV3-1 and TRBJ2-2): DTAVSQTPKYLVTQMGNDKSIKCEQNLGHDTMYWYKQDSKKFLKIMFSYNNKELIINETVPNRFSPKSPDKAHLNLHINSLELGDSAVYFCASSQSFNGELFFGEGSRLTVL.

The chain carries TRBV7-9 and TRBJ2-7; D unresolved. The germline CDR1 and CDR2 sequences are SEHNR and FQNEAQ (reference sequence). The CDR3 spans 11 residues. V was pared by 3 bases and J by 6 bases, with 6 bases between. CDR3 in DNA: TGTGCCAGCAGCTTCGCCGCCGAGCAGTACGTC. As protein: CASSFAAEQYV.

This clonotype was seen a handful of times. The J gene is TRBJ1-1, the V gene TRBV24-1; TRBD1 matches 9 bases. Germline loops: CDR1 KGHDR, CDR2 SFDVKD. V gave up 4 bases and J gave up 6 bases; unmatched junction bases: 5. The CDR3 covers 14 residues. The CDR3, as DNA: TGTGCCACCAGTGACCCGGACAGGGGCCCTGAAGCTTTCTTT. Translated: CATSDPDRGPEAFF.

This clonotype was detected ten times or more. The chain joins TRBV7-2 to TRBJ2-5; 11 bases agree with TRBD2. J gave up 2 bases and V 6 bases, and 5 bases lay outside the gene matches. The CDR3 spans 15 residues. Per germline, CDR1 SGHTA and CDR2 FQGNSA. The CDR3 nucleotides are TGTGCCAGCAGGATCGGGACTAGCGGACAAGAGACCCAGTACTTC. This encodes CASRIGTSGQETQYF.

This clonotype was seen more than once but under ten times. The chain couples TRBV5-1 to TRBJ1-1, with TRBD1 matching 10 bases. Germline CDR1 SGHRS, CDR2 YFSETQ. J lost 2 bases, V lost 4 bases, and 11 bases had no gene match. The CDR3 is 17 residues long. Written as DNA, the CDR3 is TGCGCCAGCAGCCCCGGGACAGGGGTTAAGAGAAACACTGAAGCTTTCTTT. As protein: CASSPGTGVKRNTEAFF.

This clonotype occurred a few times. The chain uses TRBV5-1 and TRBJ2-2; 13 nucleotides line up with TRBD2. This CDR3 has 19 amino acids. CDR1 SGHRS and CDR2 YFSETQ come from the germline V gene. V shed 4 bases, J shed 1 base, and the junction held 10 bases outside the gene matches. The DNA of the CDR3 is TGCGCCAGCAGCCCGCCGTGGGGACTAGCGGGGCTGAACACCGGGGAGCTGTTTTTT. Protein product: CASSPPWGLAGLNTGELFF.